This TCR beta chain emerged from a study of vaccination effects on CD4 cells after COVID-19. Study-level background: ViraFEST assay sequencing came after antigen-specific CD4+ T cells were expanded with viral peptide pools. PBMC cultures contained 2 million or so cells per well, around 10 IU/ml IL-2 and 10 ug/ml peptides.

Deletions cut 4 bases from V and 0 bases from J, with 8 bases between. From germline, CDR1 is SGHAT and CDR2 FQNNGV. CDR3 size: 14 residues. With regard to this clone: Antigen unknown.

The data were produced by immunoSEQ multiplex PCR, yet TCRdb's version contains in-frame clones alone and is incomplete. The data contain about 30,000 clones, about 60% of them singletons. Once cultured for roughly nine days, the cells underwent separation to obtain CD4+ T cells. Neither prior SARS-CoV-2 infection nor positive nucleocapsid antibodies were present in the vaccine recipients. The TCR originated in a human donor who received a COVID-19 vaccine. The specimen was CD4+ T cells from PBMCs cultured without peptide, collected before COVID-19 vaccination. This chain uses TRBV11-2 with TRBJ2-3; D is undetermined. CDR3: CASSSSFSTDTQYF. Here the CDR3 DNA reads TGTGCCAGCAGCTCCTCTTTTAGCACAGATACGCAGTATTTT.